This T cell receptor (beta chain) is from a study of brain T cells in children with intractable seizures. Sequencing was performed with immunoSEQ multiplex PCR; in TCRdb, only in-frame clones are kept and a portion is missing. The sample shows hundreds of thousands of clones, over 90% of them seen only once. The time point is: blood from clinic visit 5 months post-surgery; TSC patient then seizure free. Only cases whose brain tissue showed the highest T cell transcript signatures were sequenced. At least one anti-epileptic drug was given before surgery. About this clone itself: Its antigen is unknown.

Study outcomes and limitations: Absence of clones before surgery may stem from lower sequencing depth. Patients' HCMV serostatus was unknown; virus specificity rests on CDR3 similarity alone.

Specimen: peripheral blood, collected about 5 months after surgery. This TCR was recovered from a boy under two years old with tuberous sclerosis and intractable seizures.

The CDR3 is CASSQVGGNTEAFF. CDR3 sequence (DNA): TGTGCCAGCAGCCAAGTCGGAGGGAACACTGAAGCTTTCTTT. The V and J genes are TRBV3-1 (or the pseudogene TRBV3-2) and TRBJ1-1; D gene ambiguous. Germline loops: CDR1 LGHDT, CDR2 YNNKEL (reference sequence). The CDR3 runs 14 residues. V lost 1 base to trimming and J lost 1 base, with 7 bases between them.